This TCR beta chain was sequenced during a study of blood T cell repertoires in COVID-19. In the study overall: Sample material is recorded as cDNA or gDNA derived from T cells, B-cell-depleted T cells, or PBMCs.

The CDR3 extends over 18 amino acids. CDR1 and CDR2 (germline): SEHNR, FQNEAQ (reference sequence). V lost 4 bases to trimming and J lost 4 bases; unmatched junction nucleotides: 12. The cohort comprised adults aged 18 to 89 years residing in under 30 US areas. Participants had their cohort set by participant-reported clinical history. In the source study's methods: Using reference gene primer amplification, nucleated cell counts were estimated. Sequencing was performed with immunoSEQ multiplex PCR; in TCRdb, only in-frame clones are kept and a portion is missing. That table furnishes V, J and clone size, whereas the DNA furnished D and trimming. In the table there are over 200,000 clones, approximately 82% of which are singletons.

Sequencing input: PBMCs or T cells enriched from blood (not recorded which). The chain combines TRBV7-9 with TRBJ2-1; TRBD2 agrees at 11 bases. The receptor comes from a man aged 35 to 55 who had recovered from COVID-19. CDR3 DNA: TGTGCCAGCAGCTCGATTCTAACTAGCGGGAGTATGTACAATGAGCAGTTCTTC. This gives the protein CASSSILTSGSMYNEQFF.